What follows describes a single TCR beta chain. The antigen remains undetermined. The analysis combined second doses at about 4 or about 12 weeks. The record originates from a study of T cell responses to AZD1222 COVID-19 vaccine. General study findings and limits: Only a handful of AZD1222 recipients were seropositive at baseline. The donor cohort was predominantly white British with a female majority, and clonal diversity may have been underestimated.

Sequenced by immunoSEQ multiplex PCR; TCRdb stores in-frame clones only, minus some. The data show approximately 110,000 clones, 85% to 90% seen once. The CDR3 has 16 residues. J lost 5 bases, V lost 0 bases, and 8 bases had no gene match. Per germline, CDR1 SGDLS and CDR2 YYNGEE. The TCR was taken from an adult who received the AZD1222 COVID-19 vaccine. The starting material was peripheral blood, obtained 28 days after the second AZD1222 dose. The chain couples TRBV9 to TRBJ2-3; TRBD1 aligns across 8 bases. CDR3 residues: CASSVDRGSLVDTQYF. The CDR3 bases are TGTGCCAGCAGCGTAGACAGGGGGAGTTTAGTAGATACGCAGTATTTT.